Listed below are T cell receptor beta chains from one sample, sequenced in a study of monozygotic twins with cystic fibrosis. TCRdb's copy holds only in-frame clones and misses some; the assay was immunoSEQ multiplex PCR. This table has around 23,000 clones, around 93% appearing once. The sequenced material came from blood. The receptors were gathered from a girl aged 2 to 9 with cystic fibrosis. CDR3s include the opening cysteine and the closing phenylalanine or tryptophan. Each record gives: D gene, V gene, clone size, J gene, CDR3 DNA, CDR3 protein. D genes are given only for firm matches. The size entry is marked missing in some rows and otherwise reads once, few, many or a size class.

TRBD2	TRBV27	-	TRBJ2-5	TGTGCCAGCAGTTCCCTACGCGGGGGGGCCCAAGAGACCCAGTACTTC	CASSSLRGGAQETQYF
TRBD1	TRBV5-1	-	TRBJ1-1	TGCGCCAGCAGCTGGACAGGACCGCAGGACACTGAAGCTTTCTTT	CASSWTGPQDTEAFF
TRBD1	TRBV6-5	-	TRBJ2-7	TGTGCCAGCAGTCACCAGACAGGGGGCCCCTACGAGCAGTACTTC	CASSHQTGGPYEQYF
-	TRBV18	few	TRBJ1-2	TGTGCCAGCTCCTCGGGACGACTGAGTGGCTACACCTTC	CASSSGRLSGYTF
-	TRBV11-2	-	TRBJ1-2	TGTGCCAGCAGCTTATCGGTCGGAAGAAACTATGGCTACACCTTC	CASSLSVGRNYGYTF
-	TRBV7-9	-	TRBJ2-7	TGTGCCAGCAGCTTAGGGTCCCATTACGAGCAGTACTTC	CASSLGSHYEQYF
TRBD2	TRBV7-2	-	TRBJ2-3	TGTGCCAGCAGCGAACTAGCGGGGGGGATTTCAGATACGCAGTATTTT	CASSELAGGISDTQYF
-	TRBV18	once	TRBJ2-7	TGTGCCAGCTCACTTTTCCACGGACAGACCTACGAGCAGTACTTC	CASSLFHGQTYEQYF
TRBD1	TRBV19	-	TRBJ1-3	TGTGCCAGTAGGAACAGGGGGTCTTCCTCTGGAAACACCATATATTTT	CASRNRGSSSGNTIYF
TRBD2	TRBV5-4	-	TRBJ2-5	TGTGCCAGCAGCCCGCGACTAGCGGGGGGGCAAGAGACCCAGTACTTC	CASSPRLAGGQETQYF
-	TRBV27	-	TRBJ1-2	TGTGCCAGCAGCCCTCTCGACAGCCCGGGTGGCTACACCTTC	CASSPLDSPGGYTF
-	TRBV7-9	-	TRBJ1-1	TGTGCCAGCAGCTTAGTCGGTTACAACACTGAAGCTTTCTTT	CASSLVGYNTEAFF
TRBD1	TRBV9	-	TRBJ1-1	TGTGCCAGCAGCGCACCCGCTACAGGGGGAAGGAACACTGAAGCTTTCTTT	CASSAPATGGRNTEAFF
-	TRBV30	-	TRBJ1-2	TGTGCCTGGAGTGTACAAGCGGACTATGGCTACACCTTC	CAWSVQADYGYTF
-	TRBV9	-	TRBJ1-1	TGTGCCAGCAGCGTAGAAGGGGGAGGGACTGAAGCTTTCTTT	CASSVEGGGTEAFF
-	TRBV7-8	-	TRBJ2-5	TGTGCCAGCAGCCAAAGACGGGTGATTGAGACCCAGTACTTC	CASSQRRVIETQYF
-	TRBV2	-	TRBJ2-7	TGTGCCAGCAGGGGGGACTCCTACGAGCAGTACTTC	CASRGDSYEQYF